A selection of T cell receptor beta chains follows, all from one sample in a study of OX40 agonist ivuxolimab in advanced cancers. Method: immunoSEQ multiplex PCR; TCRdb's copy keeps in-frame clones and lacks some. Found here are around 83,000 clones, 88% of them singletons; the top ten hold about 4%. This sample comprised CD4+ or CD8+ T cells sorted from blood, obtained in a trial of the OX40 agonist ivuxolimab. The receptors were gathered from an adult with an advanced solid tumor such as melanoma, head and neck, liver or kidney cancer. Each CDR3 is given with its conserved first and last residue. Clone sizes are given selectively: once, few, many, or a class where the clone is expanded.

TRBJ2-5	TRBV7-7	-	CASSSLGVQETQYF
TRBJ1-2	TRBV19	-	CASRPGQNNYGYTF
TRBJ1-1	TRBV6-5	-	CASTNRENTEAFF
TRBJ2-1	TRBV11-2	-	CASSLDASDPTRGKQFF
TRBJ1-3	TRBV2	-	CASSEARASSGNTIYF
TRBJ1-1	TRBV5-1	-	CASSLAGATEAFF
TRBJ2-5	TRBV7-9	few	CASSKDSYQETQYF
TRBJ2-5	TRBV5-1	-	CASTDSGGRETQYF
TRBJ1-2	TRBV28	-	CASSPDSRGYTF
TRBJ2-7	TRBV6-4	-	CASSDPPGPSYEQYF
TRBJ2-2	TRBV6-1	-	CATRTELNTGELFF
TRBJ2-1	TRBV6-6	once	CASSPGQVYEQFF
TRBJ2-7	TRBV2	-	CASSESVLAASYEQYF
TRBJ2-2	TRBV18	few	CASSLGSSGELFF
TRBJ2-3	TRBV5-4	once	CAVQGSTDTQYF
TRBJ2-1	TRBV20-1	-	CSADRTIQFF
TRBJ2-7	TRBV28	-	CASRASSGATYEQYF
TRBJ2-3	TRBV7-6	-	CASELRAGDTQYF
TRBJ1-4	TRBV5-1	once	CASSLLPGGSNEKLFF
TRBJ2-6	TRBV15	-	CATSRDWGTGANVLTF
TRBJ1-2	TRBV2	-	CASSGVAAGYTF
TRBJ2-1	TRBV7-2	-	CASSRVAGSYNEQFF
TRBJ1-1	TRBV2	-	CASRTGGRAFF
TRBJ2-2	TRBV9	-	CASSVQGNTGELFF
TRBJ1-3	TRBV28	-	CASSLGQYLVNTIYF
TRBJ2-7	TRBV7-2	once	CASSLQGGQAEQYF
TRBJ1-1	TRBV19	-	CASSIDRGDTEAFF
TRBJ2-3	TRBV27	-	CASSIYSTDTQYF
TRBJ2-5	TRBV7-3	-	CASSQGPEETQYF
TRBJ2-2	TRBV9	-	CASSVDSGNGELFF
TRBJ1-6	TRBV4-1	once	CASSQPLGTDSPLHF
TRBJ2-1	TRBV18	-	CASLTDRASSYNEQFF
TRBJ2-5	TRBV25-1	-	CASKWLAGVETQYF
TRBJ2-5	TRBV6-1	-	CASSVGQVAQETQYF
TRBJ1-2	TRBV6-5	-	CASYGQMYRYTF
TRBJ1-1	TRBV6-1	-	CASSGRHLNTEAFF
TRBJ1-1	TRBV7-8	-	CASSPSHNTEAFF
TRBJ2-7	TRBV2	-	CASSRGPTYEQYF
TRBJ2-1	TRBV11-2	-	CASSRIRLAGAYNEQFF
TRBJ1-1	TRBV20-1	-	CSATGETEAFF
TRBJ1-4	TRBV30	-	CAGGGQYNEKLFF
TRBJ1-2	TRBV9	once	CASSVGSATPYGYTF
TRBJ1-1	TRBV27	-	CASSAGSGVNTEAFF
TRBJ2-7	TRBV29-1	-	CSAVDRAGYEQYF
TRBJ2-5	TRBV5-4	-	CASSLGQGTPNFRETQYF